This T cell receptor beta chain was retrieved from a study of CD8 T cells in ankylosing spondylitis. TCRdb processed the 5' RACE reads anew with MiXCR; each CDR3 protein has one entry. The sample consists of under 200,000 distinct CDR3 sequences, around a tenth of them appearing once. Whole-study results and caveats: One TCR beta motif, made up of roughly 8 highly homologous variants, appeared characteristic of ankylosing spondylitis blood.

This clonotype came up many times. What it binds is not known. The sequence was collected from a male donor with ankylosing spondylitis or in good health (not recorded which). Input material: blood, either unsorted or a sorted T cell fraction (not recorded which).

The CDR3 DNA reads as TGTGCCAGCAGCCCGGGACTAGTTACCGACGAGCAGTACTTC. Translating it yields CASSPGLVTDEQYF. V and J are TRBV27 and TRBJ2-7; 8 bases align to TRBD2. The V gene end was trimmed by 6 bases and the J gene end by 5 bases; junction bases not matched to a gene: 9. The length of the CDR3 is 14 residues. CDR1 MNHEY and CDR2 SMNVEV come from the germline V gene (reference sequence).